This TCR beta chain came from a study of relationships among human T cell subsets. Overall study results and limits: Th1, Th2 and regulatory T cells shared many CDR3 sequences.

The CDR3 is made up of 13 amino acids. Germline-derived CDR1 and CDR2 are SGHAT and FQNNGV. After removal of 5 bases from V and 6 bases from J, the junction contained 3 bases not matched to a gene. TCR alpha and beta CDR3s were amplified from mRNA by semiquantitative ARM-PCR. ARM-PCR used tagged nested gene-specific primers, then communal superprimers for exponential amplification. Before the second round, exonuclease removed the nested primers. TCRdb re-derived calls from the multiplex PCR reads in MiXCR, one entry per CDR3 protein. The repertoire has approximately 15,000 distinct CDR3 sequences, about 56% of them found once; the top ten carry 35%. With regard to this clonotype: What it binds is not known.

The sequenced sample was total T cells sorted from blood. The J gene is TRBJ2-1, the V gene TRBV11-2; 8 bases map to TRBD1. The TCR sequence derives from a man aged 35 to 55 in good health. CDR3 DNA sequence: TGTGCCAGCAGCCCTGACAGGGGCAATGAGCAGTTCTTC. This translates into CASSPDRGNEQFF.